Included here is one TCR beta chain sequence, with context. Antigen: not known. The entry originates in a study of CXCR3-negative and CXCR3-positive naive CD8 T cells. Study at large: Each library gave roughly 1.5 +/- 0.3 million of some 150 million TRB reads. Broader study findings: Expression of CXCR3 was partially reduced after cryopreservation, and fresh PBMCs were used in most assays. Similar levels of surface CD5 were seen between naive subsets; TCR strength was inferred from TRB CDR3 properties. CXCR3-positive naive cells carried more hydrophobic TRB CDR3s than CXCR3-negative ones.

Naive CD8+ T cells were CD45RO-CCR7+CD27+CD95-. Germline CDR1 reads MNHEY; CDR2 reads SVGAGI. CDR3 length: 17 amino acids. Via 5' RACE with UMI labels, TRB cDNA libraries were prepared. TCRdb derives one entry per CDR3 protein from the 5' RACE reads, leaving out DNA. The specimen's table records about 120,000 distinct CDR3 sequences. The material sequenced was naive CXCR3+ CD8+ T cells from blood. Subset: CD45RO-CCR7+CD27+CD95- naive CD8+ T cells expressing CXCR3 (TNR3+). The receptor was derived from a human donor in good health. Some clones in this sample may be carry-over from other donors' samples. The rearrangement uses TRBV6-5 and TRBJ1-1; TCRdb's D call of TRBD1 is untestable without DNA. CDR3 in amino acids: CASSYSRTGALNTEAFF.